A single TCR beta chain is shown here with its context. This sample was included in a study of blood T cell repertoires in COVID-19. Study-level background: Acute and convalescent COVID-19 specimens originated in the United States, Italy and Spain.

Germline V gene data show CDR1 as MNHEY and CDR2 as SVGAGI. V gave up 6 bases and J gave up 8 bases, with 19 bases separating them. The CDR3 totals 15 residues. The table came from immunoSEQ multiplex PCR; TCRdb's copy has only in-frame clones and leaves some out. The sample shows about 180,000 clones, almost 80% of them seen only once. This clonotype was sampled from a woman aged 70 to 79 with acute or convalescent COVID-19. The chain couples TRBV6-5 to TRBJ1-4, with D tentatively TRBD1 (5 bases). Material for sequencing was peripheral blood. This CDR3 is CASSAGLLSGEKLFF. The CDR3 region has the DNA TGTGCCAGCAGCGCGGGACTCCTATCGGGGGAAAAACTGTTTTTT.